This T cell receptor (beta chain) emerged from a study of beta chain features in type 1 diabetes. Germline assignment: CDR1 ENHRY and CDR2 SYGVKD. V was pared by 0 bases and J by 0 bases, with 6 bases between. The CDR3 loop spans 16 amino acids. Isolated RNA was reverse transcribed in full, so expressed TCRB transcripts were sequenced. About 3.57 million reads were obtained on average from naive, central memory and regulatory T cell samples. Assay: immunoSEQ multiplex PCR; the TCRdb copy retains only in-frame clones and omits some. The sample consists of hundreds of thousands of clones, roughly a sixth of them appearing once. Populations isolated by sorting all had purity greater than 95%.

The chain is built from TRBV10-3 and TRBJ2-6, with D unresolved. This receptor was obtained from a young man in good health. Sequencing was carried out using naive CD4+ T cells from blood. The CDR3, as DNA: TGTGCCATCAGTGAGTCGATGGGCTCTGGGGCCAACGTCCTGACTTTC. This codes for CAISESMGSGANVLTF.